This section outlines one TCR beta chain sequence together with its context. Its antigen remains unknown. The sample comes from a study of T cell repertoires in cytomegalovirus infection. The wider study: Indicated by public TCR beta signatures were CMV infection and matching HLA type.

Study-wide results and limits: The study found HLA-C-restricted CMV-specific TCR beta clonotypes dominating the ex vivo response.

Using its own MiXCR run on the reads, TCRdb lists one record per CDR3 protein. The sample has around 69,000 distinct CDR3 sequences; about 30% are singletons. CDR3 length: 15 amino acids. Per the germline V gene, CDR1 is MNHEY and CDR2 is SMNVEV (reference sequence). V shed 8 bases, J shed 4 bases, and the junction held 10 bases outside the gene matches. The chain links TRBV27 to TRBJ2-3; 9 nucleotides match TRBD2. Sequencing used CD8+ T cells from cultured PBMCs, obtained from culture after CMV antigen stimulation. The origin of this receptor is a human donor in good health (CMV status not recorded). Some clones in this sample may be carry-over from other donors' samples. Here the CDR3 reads CASRGAGGRPDTQYF. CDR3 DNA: TGTGCCAGCCGCGGGGCGGGGGGGCGCCCAGATACGCAGTATTTT.